This TCR beta chain was observed in a study of T cells after yellow fever vaccination. TCRdb recomputed calls from the 5' RACE reads with MiXCR, one row per CDR3 protein. The sample includes about 240,000 distinct CDR3 sequences, less than 9% of them seen just once. Trimming took off 3 bases at V and 4 bases at J, with 10 bases between the two ends. The CDR3 sequence is 13 residues long. Sequenced material: CD4+ T cells sorted from PBMCs, taken 15 days after the yellow fever booster vaccination. This TCR came from a man aged 25-45 years who received the YFV17D yellow fever vaccine. The chain is built from TRBV12-3 or TRBV12-4 and TRBJ2-7; TRBD2 is a possible D gene (6 bases). The CDR3, as DNA: TGTGCCAGCAGTTTGGGTGGGAGGTACGAGCAGTACTTC. Protein product: CASSLGGRYEQYF.